Listed here are 31 T cell receptor beta chains from one sample, sequenced in a study of T cell responses to AZD1222 COVID-19 vaccine. Measured with immunoSEQ multiplex PCR; TCRdb has only the in-frame clones, and not every one. The top ten hold approximately 1.6% of the sample, which has roughly 120,000 clones, 70% to 90% seen once. Material: peripheral blood, obtained on day 0 of AZD1222 vaccination. These receptors were taken from an adult in good health.

The chain uses TRBV6-2 or TRBV6-3 and TRBJ2-4, with D possibly TRBD2 on 6 matching bases. This CDR3 region has 15 residues. With 0 bases removed from V and 9 bases from J, the gap between germline ends came to 15 bases. The V gene's germline CDR1 is MNHEY and CDR2 SVGEGT. CDR3 amino acids: CASSYSGRGGGIQYF. The CDR3 region has the DNA TGTGCCAGCAGTTACTCTGGTAGGGGAGGAGGCATTCAGTACTTC.

J is TRBJ1-2 and V is TRBV7-3, with 9 positions matching TRBD1. V shed 5 bases, J shed 4 bases, and the junction held 8 bases outside the gene matches. Germline lookup yields CDR1 SGHTA and CDR2 FQGTGA. The CDR3 loop spans 15 amino acids. The CDR3 nucleotides are TGTGCCAGCAGCCGCCGGGACAGGGTTGCCTATGGCTACACCTTC. Translation gives CASSRRDRVAYGYTF.

The chain uses TRBV27 and TRBJ2-2; TRBD2 agrees at 10 bases. Germline CDR1 MNHEY, CDR2 SMNVEV (reference sequence). V was pared by 4 bases and J by 5 bases, with 13 bases of the junction left unmatched. The CDR3 runs to 18 residues. The CDR3 DNA reads TGTGCCAGCAGTTCCCCGCCCCTAGCGGGAGTTCGAACCGGGGAGCTGTTTTTT. Its translation is CASSSPPLAGVRTGELFF.

The V gene is TRBV29-1, the J gene TRBJ2-6, with no clear D. The CDR3 is made up of 12 amino acids. V lost 4 bases and J lost 10, with 11 bases in between. Per germline, CDR1 SQVTM and CDR2 ANQGSEA. The CDR3 spells CSVGAGVNVLTF. The CDR3 coding sequence is TGCAGCGTTGGGGCAGGCGTTAACGTCCTGACTTTC.

This chain connects TRBV18 to TRBJ1-2, with TRBD1 as a possible D gene (5 bases). Per the germline V gene, CDR1 is KGHSH and CDR2 is LQKENI. V was shortened by 6 bases and J by 12 bases, with 32 bases between the two germline ends. This CDR3 comprises 17 residues. The CDR3 protein is CASSRGIVRGSRFQDTF. The CDR3 nucleotides are TGTGCCAGCTCCCGAGGGATTGTACGGGGGTCTCGTTTTCAGGACACCTTC.

V is TRBV9 and J is TRBJ1-5; no clear D. The length of the CDR3 is 11 residues. CDR1 is SGDLS and CDR2 is YYNGEE in the germline V gene. The V gene lost 3 bases and the J gene lost 5 bases, with 3 bases spanning the gap. CDR3 sequence reads: CASSAHQPQHF. CDR3 DNA sequence: TGTGCCAGCAGCGCCCATCAGCCCCAGCATTTT.

The chain carries TRBV9 and TRBJ1-3; tentatively, D is TRBD1 (5 bases). V was trimmed by 3 bases and J by 4 bases, leaving 11 bases between them. The CDR3 covers 14 residues. Germline CDR1 and CDR2: SGDLS and YYNGEE. CDR3 sequence: CASSAGGPGNTIYF. The CDR3 DNA reads TGTGCCAGCAGCGCGGGGGGACCGGGAAACACCATATATTTT.

In its sample, this clone was seen once. The sample contains more than one DNA sequence encoding this CDR3. The J gene is TRBJ1-5, the V gene TRBV6-5; no reliable D call. The CDR3 totals 15 residues. Germline V gene lookup returns CDR1 MNHEY and CDR2 SVGAGI. V was pared by 0 bases and J by 0 bases, with 6 bases between. The CDR3 spells CASSYSGNSNQPQHF. The CDR3 DNA is TGTGCCAGCAGTTACTCAGGGAATAGCAATCAGCCCCAGCATTTT.

The genes are TRBV27 and TRBJ1-5, with D perhaps matching TRBD1 (5 bases). CDR3 length equals 14 residues. The germline V gene encodes CDR1 MNHEY and CDR2 SMNVEV (reference sequence). Trimming took 8 bases from V and 7 from J, leaving 18 bases between them. CDR3 amino acids: CASGRTGWWQPQHF. The CDR3 DNA sequence: TGTGCCAGCGGAAGAACAGGTTGGTGGCAGCCCCAGCATTTT.

Here the CDR3 DNA reads TGTGCCAGCAGCGTCTCCAGCGGACTTTACACCGGGGAGCTGTTTTTT. Translating gives CASSVSSGLYTGELFF. This rearrangement joins TRBV9 to TRBJ2-2, with TRBD2 as a possible D gene (5 bases). Trimming left V 2 bases short and J 3 bases short, with 14 bases between. The V gene's germline CDR1 is SGDLS and CDR2 YYNGEE. This CDR3 region has 16 residues.

This clone has just a few counts. J is TRBJ1-4 and V is TRBV5-1; D may be TRBD1 (5 bases). With 2 bases removed from V and 8 bases from J, the gap between germline ends came to 19 bases. The CDR3 length is 16 residues. CDR1 is SGHRS, CDR2 YFSETQ, per germline. CDR3 sequence reads: CASSLPSRGEGEKLFF. The CDR3 bases are TGCGCCAGCAGCTTACCTTCGAGGGGAGAAGGCGAAAAACTGTTTTTT.

This clone was found once. The chain is built from TRBV2 and TRBJ1-5; D gene uncertain. V was shortened by 2 bases and J by 4 bases, with 9 bases between the two germline ends. The CDR3 covers 14 residues. Germline CDR1 SNHLY, CDR2 FYNNEI. The CDR3 here is CASSERRTNQPQHF. Written as DNA, the CDR3 is TGTGCCAGCAGTGAACGACGGACTAATCAGCCCCAGCATTTT.

The rearrangement joins TRBV6-2 or TRBV6-3 to TRBJ1-2; D is possibly TRBD1 (6 bases). Germline values: CDR1 MNHEY, CDR2 SVGEGT. The CDR3 is made up of 14 amino acids. V was cut by 5 bases and J by 2 bases, with 12 bases left in between. DNA for the CDR3: TGTGCCAGCAGTGTTTTACAGGGAAACTATGGCTACACCTTC. As protein: CASSVLQGNYGYTF.

The V gene is TRBV5-1, the J gene TRBJ1-1, with D tentatively TRBD1 (6 bases). Trimming took off 4 bases at V and 6 bases at J, with 13 bases between the two ends. This CDR3 is built from 13 residues. Germline values: CDR1 SGHRS, CDR2 YFSETQ. CDR3 nucleotide sequence: TGCGCCAGCAGCACCCAATCAGGGGCTGAAGCTTTCTTT. This translates into CASSTQSGAEAFF.

This clone has just a few counts. The chain links TRBV6-2 or TRBV6-3 to TRBJ2-7, with a tentative D call TRBD2 (6 bases). Trimming took off 6 bases at V and 3 bases at J, with 12 bases between the two ends. The CDR3 length is 13 residues. Germline loops: CDR1 MNHEY, CDR2 SVGEGT. The CDR3: CASSRSGNYEQYF. The DNA of the CDR3 is TGTGCCAGCAGCCGTAGCGGAAACTACGAGCAGTACTTC.

This chain joins TRBV18 and TRBJ1-1; D ambiguous. Germline CDR1 is KGHSH and CDR2 is LQKENI. The CDR3 length is 11 residues. V dropped 2 bases and J dropped 12 bases, with 10 bases sitting between them. CDR3 loop: CASSPSGTTFF. The CDR3 DNA reads as TGTGCCAGCTCACCATCGGGAACGACTTTCTTT.

This clone was counted once. This chain uses TRBV29-1 with TRBJ2-7; D unclear. Trimming took 3 bases from V and 3 from J, leaving 6 bases between them. The CDR3 contains 11 residues. Per the germline V gene, CDR1 is SQVTM and CDR2 is ANQGSEA. The CDR3 DNA is TGCAGCGTTGAGGCCAGCTACGAGCAGTACTTC. This encodes CSVEASYEQYF.

The rearrangement joins TRBV4-1 to TRBJ1-1, with D hard to call. The CDR3 runs to 13 residues. V was clipped by 1 base and J by 7 bases, with 10 bases between them. The germline V gene encodes CDR1 MGHRA and CDR2 YSYEKL. This chain's CDR3 is CASSQVGAVEAFF. In DNA, the CDR3 is TGCGCCAGCAGCCAAGTCGGAGCCGTTGAAGCTTTCTTT.

V is TRBV6-2 or TRBV6-3 and J is TRBJ2-3, with 7 bases identical to TRBD1. Germline assignment: CDR1 MNHEY and CDR2 SVGEGT. J lost 3 bases, V lost 1 base, and 4 bases had no gene match. The CDR3 loop spans 15 amino acids. As DNA, the CDR3 is TGTGCCAGCAGTTACTACACAGGGGATACAGATACGCAGTATTTT. It codes for CASSYYTGDTDTQYF.

The chain joins TRBV14 to TRBJ1-2; maybe TRBD1 (6 bases). Trimming left V 4 bases short and J 8 bases short, with 11 bases between. The germline V gene encodes CDR1 SGHDN and CDR2 FVKESK. There are 12 residues in the CDR3. CDR3 in DNA: TGTGCCAGCAGCCTCGGACAGATGGGCTACACCTTC. It translates to CASSLGQMGYTF.

The chain couples TRBV5-8 to TRBJ2-7; 8 nucleotides match TRBD2. CDR3 length: 15 residues. V was pared by 0 bases and J by 3 bases, with 5 bases of the junction left unmatched. Germline V gives CDR1 SGHTS, CDR2 YDEGEE. The CDR3 DNA follows: TGTGCCAGCAGCTTGGAGCTAGCGGGCGGCTACGAGCAGTACTTC. The encoded protein is CASSLELAGGYEQYF.

V and J are TRBV12-3 or TRBV12-4 and TRBJ2-3; D call uncertain. The CDR3 runs to 12 residues. V was pared by 1 base and J by 4 bases, with 3 bases between. The CDR3 sequence is CASSLGSDTQYF. For the CDR3, the DNA is TGTGCCAGCAGTTTAGGGTCAGATACGCAGTATTTT.

The V call is TRBV18, the J call TRBJ1-1; D unresolved. The CDR3 consists of 13 residues. Trimming took off 3 bases at V and 6 bases at J, with 11 bases between the two ends. Germline-derived CDR1 and CDR2 are KGHSH and LQKENI. The CDR3 region is CASSPMAAAEAFF. The CDR3 DNA follows: TGTGCCAGCTCACCTATGGCTGCGGCTGAAGCTTTCTTT. Full variable domain (outside the CDR3, taken from reference TRBV18 and TRBJ1-1): NAGVMQNPRHLVRRRGQEARLRCSPMKGHSHVYWYRQLPEEGLKFMVYLQKENIIDESGMPKERFSAEFPKEGPSILRIQQVVRGDSAAYFCASSPMAAAEAFFGQGTRLTVV.

The genes are TRBV19 and TRBJ1-5; TRBD1 matches at 7 bases. V was clipped by 0 bases and J by 0 bases; unmatched bases: 8. The germline V gene encodes CDR1 LNHDA and CDR2 SQIVND (reference sequence). CDR3 length equals 18 residues. As DNA, the CDR3 is TGTGCCAGTAGTATAGATCTTGGCAGGGGGTCTAGCAATCAGCCCCAGCATTTT. Residues: CASSIDLGRGSSNQPQHF.

V usage is TRBV12-5 and J usage is TRBJ1-1; no clear D gene. The CDR3 is 12 amino acids. Germline CDR1 reads LGHNT; CDR2 reads FRNRAP. V lost 3 bases to trimming and J lost 1 base, with 3 bases between them. CDR3 nucleotide sequence: TGTGCTAGTGGTTTTTGGAACACTGAAGCTTTCTTT. It encodes CASGFWNTEAFF.

The V call is TRBV6-6, the J call TRBJ1-2, with 7 bases matching TRBD1. CDR1 is MNHNY and CDR2 is SVGAGI in the germline V gene (reference sequence). Trimming took 6 bases from V and 8 from J; bases not matched to a gene: 15. CDR3 size: 15 residues. The CDR3 spells CASRPTGKGLSGYTF. CDR3 bases: TGTGCCAGCAGGCCGACAGGGAAGGGCCTATCCGGCTACACCTTC.

The chain recombines TRBV5-1 with TRBJ2-3; no clear D gene. Trimming took off 0 bases at V and 3 bases at J, with 5 bases between the two ends. Germline CDR1 SGHRS, CDR2 YFSETQ. This CDR3 has 13 amino acids. CDR3 amino acids: CASSLAGTDTQYF. In DNA, the CDR3 is TGCGCCAGCAGCTTGGCCGGGACAGATACGCAGTATTTT.

The J gene is TRBJ1-2, the V gene TRBV6-5; a weak D match, TRBD1 (6 bases). CDR1 is MNHEY and CDR2 is SVGAGI in the germline V gene. The V gene lost 6 bases and the J gene lost 3 bases, with 11 bases spanning the gap. The CDR3 is 13 residues long. This CDR3 reads CASRQGGDYGYTF. CDR3 coding DNA: TGTGCCAGCAGACAGGGAGGAGACTATGGCTACACCTTC.

This clone was counted only a few times. The chain employs TRBV14 and TRBJ2-7; no clear D. Germline V lookup: CDR1 SGHDN, CDR2 FVKESK. V was clipped by 3 bases and J by 2 bases, with 11 bases between them. The CDR3 loop spans 14 amino acids. The CDR3 DNA follows: TGTGCCAGCAGCCATGTCTACCCAGCCTACGAGCAGTACTTC. Its translation: CASSHVYPAYEQYF.

In this sample, this clone turned up a few times. The chain employs TRBV10-3 and TRBJ2-4; TRBD1 aligns across 10 bases. Germline CDR1 ENHRY, CDR2 SYGVKD. The CDR3 is made up of 14 amino acids. V was pared by 4 bases and J by 8 bases, with 5 bases of the junction left unmatched. DNA for the CDR3: TGTGCCATCAGTGGACAGGGGGCGCCGGACATTCAGTACTTC. Protein: CAISGQGAPDIQYF.

This chain links TRBV19 with TRBJ1-6, with D unclear. From germline, CDR1 is LNHDA and CDR2 SQIVND (reference sequence). V was trimmed by 4 bases and J by 5 bases, leaving 9 bases between them. This CDR3 comprises 14 residues. CDR3 region: CASSKRSDNSPLHF. The CDR3 region has the DNA TGTGCCAGTAGTAAGCGTAGCGATAATTCACCCCTCCACTTT.